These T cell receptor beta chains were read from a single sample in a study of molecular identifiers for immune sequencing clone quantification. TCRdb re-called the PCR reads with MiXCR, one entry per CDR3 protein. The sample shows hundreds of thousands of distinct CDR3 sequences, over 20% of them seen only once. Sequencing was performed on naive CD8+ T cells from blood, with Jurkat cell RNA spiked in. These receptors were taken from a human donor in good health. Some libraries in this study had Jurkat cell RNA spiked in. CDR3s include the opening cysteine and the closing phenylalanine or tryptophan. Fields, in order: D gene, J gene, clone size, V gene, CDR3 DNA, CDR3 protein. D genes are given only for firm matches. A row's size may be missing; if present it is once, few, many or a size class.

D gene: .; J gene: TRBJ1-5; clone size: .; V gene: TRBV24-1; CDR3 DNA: TGTGCCACCAGTGCTTCGGGGAGCAATCAGCCCCAGCATTTT; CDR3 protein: CATSASGSNQPQHF
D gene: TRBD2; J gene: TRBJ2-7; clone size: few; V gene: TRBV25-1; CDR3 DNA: TGTGCCAGCCAGGGACTAGCGCCCTACGAGCAGTACTTC; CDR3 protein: CASQGLAPYEQYF
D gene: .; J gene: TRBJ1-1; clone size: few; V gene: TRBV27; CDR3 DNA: TGTGCCAGCAGCCCACTGGGGGGCGGACTGAACACTGAAGCTTTCTTT; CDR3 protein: CASSPLGGGLNTEAFF
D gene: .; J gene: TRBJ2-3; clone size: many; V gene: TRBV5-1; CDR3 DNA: TGCGCCAGCAGCGCGTGGGAAGGTGGCACCACAGATACGCAGTATTTT; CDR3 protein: CASSAWEGGTTDTQYF
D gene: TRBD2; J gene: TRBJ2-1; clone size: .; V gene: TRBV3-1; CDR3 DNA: TGTGCCAGCAGCCAAGTCGGGCTAGCGGGAGCGGGTGAGCAGTTCTTC; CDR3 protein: CASSQVGLAGAGEQFF
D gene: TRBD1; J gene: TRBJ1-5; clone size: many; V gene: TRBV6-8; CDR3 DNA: TGTGCCAGCAGTAATACCGGGACAGGTACTAATCAGCCCCAGCATTTT; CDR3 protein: CASSNTGTGTNQPQHF
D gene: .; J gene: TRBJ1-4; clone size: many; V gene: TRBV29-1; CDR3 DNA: TGCAGCGTTCAGGGATCCTTTGCAACTAATGAAAAACTGTTTTTT; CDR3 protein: CSVQGSFATNEKLFF
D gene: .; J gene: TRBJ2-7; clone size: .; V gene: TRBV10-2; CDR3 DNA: TGCGCCAGCACCCTGGCGGGGACAGCGTCCTACGAGCAGTACTTC; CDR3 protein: CASTLAGTASYEQYF
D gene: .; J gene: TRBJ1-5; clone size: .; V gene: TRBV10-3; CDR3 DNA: TGTGCCTTCAGTGATGGGGGGTCCAATCAGCCCCAGCATTTT; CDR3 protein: CAFSDGGSNQPQHF
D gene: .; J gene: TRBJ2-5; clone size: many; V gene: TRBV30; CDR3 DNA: TGTGCCTGGATGCCCGCTGGGACCCAGTACTTC; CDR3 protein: CAWMPAGTQYF
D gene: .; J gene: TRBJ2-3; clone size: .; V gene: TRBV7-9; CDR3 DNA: TGTGCCAGCAGCCCCTATCAGGGGGGCGAGGGAGATACGCAGTATTTT; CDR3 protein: CASSPYQGGEGDTQYF
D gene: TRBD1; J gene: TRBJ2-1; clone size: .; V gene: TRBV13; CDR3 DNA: TGTGCCAGCAGTCCCAACCGGGACAGGGCAAATGAGCAGTTCTTC; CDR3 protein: CASSPNRDRANEQFF
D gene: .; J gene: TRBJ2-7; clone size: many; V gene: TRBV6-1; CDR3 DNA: TGTGCCATCTCTCACGAGCAGTACTTC; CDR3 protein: CAISHEQYF
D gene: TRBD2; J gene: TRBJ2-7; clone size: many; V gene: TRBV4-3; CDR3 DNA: TGCGCCAGCAGCCAAGCGCTAGCGGGGGGATACGAGCAGTACTTC; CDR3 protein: CASSQALAGGYEQYF
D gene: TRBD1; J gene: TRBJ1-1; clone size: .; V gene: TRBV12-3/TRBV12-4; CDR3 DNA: TGTGCCAGCAATCCGACAGGGAGGACCTTTGAAGCTTTCTTT; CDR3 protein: CASNPTGRTFEAFF
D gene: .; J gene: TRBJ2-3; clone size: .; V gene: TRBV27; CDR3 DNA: TGTGCCAGCAATTTGTACTATCGAACCACAGATACGCAGTATTTT; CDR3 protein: CASNLYYRTTDTQYF
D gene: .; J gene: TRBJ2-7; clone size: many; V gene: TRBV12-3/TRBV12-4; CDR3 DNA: TGTGCCAGCAGCCCGGACTCACCCGAGCAGTACTTC; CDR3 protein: CASSPDSPEQYF
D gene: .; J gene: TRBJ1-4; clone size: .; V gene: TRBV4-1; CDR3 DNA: TGTGCCAGCAGTCCAGGACGGGAGAAACTGTTTTTT; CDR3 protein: CASSPGREKLFF
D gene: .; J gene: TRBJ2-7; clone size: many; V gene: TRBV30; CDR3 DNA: TGTGCCTGGAGTATTGGGGACACCTACGAGCAGTACTTC; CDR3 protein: CAWSIGDTYEQYF
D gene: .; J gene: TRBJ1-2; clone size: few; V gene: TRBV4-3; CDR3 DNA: TGCGCCAGCAGCCAAGTAGCGGGGTTGATCTATGGCTACACCTTC; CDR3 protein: CASSQVAGLIYGYTF
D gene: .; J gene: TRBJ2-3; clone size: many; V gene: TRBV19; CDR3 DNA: TGTGCCAGTAAGGGGTCAGATACGCAGTATTTT; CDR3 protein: CASKGSDTQYF
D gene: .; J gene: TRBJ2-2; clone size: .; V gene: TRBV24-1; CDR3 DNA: TGTGCCACCAGTGAAGTAGGACAGAACACCGGGGAGCTGTTTTTT; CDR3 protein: CATSEVGQNTGELFF
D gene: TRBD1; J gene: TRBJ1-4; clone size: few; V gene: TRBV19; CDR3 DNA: TGTGCCAGTAGTATAGGGACAGGTTATTATGAAAAACTGTTTTTT; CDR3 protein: CASSIGTGYYEKLFF
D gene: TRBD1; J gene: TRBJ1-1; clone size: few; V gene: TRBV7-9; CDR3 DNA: TGTGCCAGCAGCTGGACAGGCTCCACTGAAGCTTTCTTT; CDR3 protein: CASSWTGSTEAFF
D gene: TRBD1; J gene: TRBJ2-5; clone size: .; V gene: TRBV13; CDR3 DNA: TGTGCCAGCAGGTACAGGGGCGGAGGAGAGACCCAGTACTTC; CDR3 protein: CASRYRGGGETQYF
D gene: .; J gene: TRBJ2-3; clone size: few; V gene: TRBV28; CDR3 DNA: TGTGCCAGCAGCCAGGGGTACACAGATACGCAGTATTTT; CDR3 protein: CASSQGYTDTQYF
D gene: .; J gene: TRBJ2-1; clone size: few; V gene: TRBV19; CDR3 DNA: TGTGCCAGTATTTGGTACAATGAGCAGTTCTTC; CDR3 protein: CASIWYNEQFF
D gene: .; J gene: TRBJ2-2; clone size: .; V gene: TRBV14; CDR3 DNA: TGTGCCAGCAGCCAAGCCGGAGCGCGGGCCGGGGAGCTGTTTTTT; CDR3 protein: CASSQAGARAGELFF
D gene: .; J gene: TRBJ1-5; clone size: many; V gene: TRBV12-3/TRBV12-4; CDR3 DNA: TGTGCCAGCAGCCCCCCGGGACCTGACAATCAGCCCCAGCATTTT; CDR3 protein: CASSPPGPDNQPQHF
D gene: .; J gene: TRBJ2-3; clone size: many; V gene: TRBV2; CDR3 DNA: TGTGCCAGCAGTGAAGGTCCCCTTAGAGATACGCAGTATTTT; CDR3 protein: CASSEGPLRDTQYF
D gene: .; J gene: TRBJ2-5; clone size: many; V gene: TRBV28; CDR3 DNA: TGTGCCAGCCTACCAGGACAGAGGTACCAAGAGACCCAGTACTTC; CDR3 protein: CASLPGQRYQETQYF
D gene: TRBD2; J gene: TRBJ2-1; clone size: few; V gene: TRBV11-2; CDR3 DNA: TGTGCCAGCAGCCCCCCCGGGGGGGCCTACAATGAGCAGTTCTTC; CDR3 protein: CASSPPGGAYNEQFF
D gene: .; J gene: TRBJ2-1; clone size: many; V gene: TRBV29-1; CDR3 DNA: TGCAGCGCCCTAGCGCCTGAGCAGTTCTTC; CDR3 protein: CSALAPEQFF
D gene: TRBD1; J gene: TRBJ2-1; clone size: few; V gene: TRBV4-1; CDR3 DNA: TGCGCCAGCAGCCAAGATCTGGGACAGGGGTTTTACAATGAGCAGTTCTTC; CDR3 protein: CASSQDLGQGFYNEQFF
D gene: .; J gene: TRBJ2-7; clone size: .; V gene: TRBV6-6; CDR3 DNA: TGTGCCACTAACCCCGGGGCCCTCAGCGAGAAGTACTTC; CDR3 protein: CATNPGALSEKYF
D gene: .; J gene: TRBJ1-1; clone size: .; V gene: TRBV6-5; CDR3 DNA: TGTGCCAGCAGTTACAGCGAGAGTTTAGAAGCTTTCTTT; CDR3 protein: CASSYSESLEAFF
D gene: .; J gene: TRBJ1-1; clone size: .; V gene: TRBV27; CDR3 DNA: TGTGCCAGCAATATGTTGGGGAGCACTGAAGCTTTCTTT; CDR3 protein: CASNMLGSTEAFF
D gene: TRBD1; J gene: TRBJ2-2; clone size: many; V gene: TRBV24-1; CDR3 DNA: TGTGCCACCAGTGATTTAGGCGGACAGGGTGTCACCGGGGAGCTGTTTTTT; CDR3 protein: CATSDLGGQGVTGELFF
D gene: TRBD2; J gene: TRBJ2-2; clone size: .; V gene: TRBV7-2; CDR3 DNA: TGTGCCAGCAGCCCCGGACTAGCGGGGGGCTATACCGGGGAGCTGTTTTTT; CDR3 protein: CASSPGLAGGYTGELFF
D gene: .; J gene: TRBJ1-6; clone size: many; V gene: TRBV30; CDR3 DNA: TGTGCCTGGATACAGGGCGAGAATTCACCCCTCCACTTT; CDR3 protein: CAWIQGENSPLHF
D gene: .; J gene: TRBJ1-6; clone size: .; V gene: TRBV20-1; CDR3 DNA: TGCAGTGCTAGCAAGACCCGCGGAGGAACCGGCTATAATTCACCCCTCCACTTT; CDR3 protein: CSASKTRGGTGYNSPLHF
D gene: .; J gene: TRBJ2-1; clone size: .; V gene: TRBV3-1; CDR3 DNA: TGTGCCAGCAGCCAAGATGTGACTGTTTACAATGAGCAGTTCTTC; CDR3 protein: CASSQDVTVYNEQFF
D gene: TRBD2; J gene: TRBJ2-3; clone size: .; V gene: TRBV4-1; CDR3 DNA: TGCGCCAGCAGCCAAGAGGTTCCCAGCGGGGGGAGCACAGATACGCAGTATTTT; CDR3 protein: CASSQEVPSGGSTDTQYF
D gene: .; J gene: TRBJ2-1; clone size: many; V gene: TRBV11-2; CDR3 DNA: TGTGCCAGCAGCTCACTAAACAGTGGGCAGTTCTTC; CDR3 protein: CASSSLNSGQFF
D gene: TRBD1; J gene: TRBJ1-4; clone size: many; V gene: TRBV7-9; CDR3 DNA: TGTGCCAGCAGCTCCGGGACAGATCCTGAAAAACTGTTTTTT; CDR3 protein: CASSSGTDPEKLFF
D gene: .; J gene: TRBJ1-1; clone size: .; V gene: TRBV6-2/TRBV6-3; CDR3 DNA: TGTGCCAGCAGTTACCCAACCGAGAACACTGAAGCTTTCTTT; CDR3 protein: CASSYPTENTEAFF
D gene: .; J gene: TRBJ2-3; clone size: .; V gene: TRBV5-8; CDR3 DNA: TGTGCCAGCAGCTTGCTCCTGGTCTCTGGGGTGGATACGCAGTATTTT; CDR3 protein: CASSLLLVSGVDTQYF
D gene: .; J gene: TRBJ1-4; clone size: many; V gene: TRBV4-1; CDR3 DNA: TGCGCCAGCAGCCAGGGGAAGGGGCGACTGTTTTTT; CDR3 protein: CASSQGKGRLFF
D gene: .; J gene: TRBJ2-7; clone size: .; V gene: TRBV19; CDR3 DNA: TGTGCCAGTAGTATGGGACTCAGGTCTAGCTCCTACGAGCAGTACTTC; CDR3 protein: CASSMGLRSSSYEQYF
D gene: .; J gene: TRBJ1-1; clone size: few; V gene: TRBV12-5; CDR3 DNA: TGTGCTAGTGGTTTGAGCAGAAACACTGAAGCTTTCTTT; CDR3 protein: CASGLSRNTEAFF
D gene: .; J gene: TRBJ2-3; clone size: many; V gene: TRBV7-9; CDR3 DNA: TGTGCCAGCAGCTTACTAGGGAGAGACGCCTTCACAGATACGCAGTATTTT; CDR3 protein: CASSLLGRDAFTDTQYF
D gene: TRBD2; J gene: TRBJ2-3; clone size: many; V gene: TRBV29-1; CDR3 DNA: TGCAGCGCACTGACTAGCGGGAGAGCAGATACGCAGTATTTT; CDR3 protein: CSALTSGRADTQYF
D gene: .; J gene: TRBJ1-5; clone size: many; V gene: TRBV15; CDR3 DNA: TGTGCCACCAGCAGCTTCAGGGGTCAGCCCCAGCATTTT; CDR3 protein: CATSSFRGQPQHF